The sequence of this T cell receptor beta chain was determined in a study of low-dose radiotherapy and immunotherapy resistance in tumors. In its sample, this clonotype was seen many times. Described time point: after trial treatment. Treatment noted: LDRT plus nivolumab, ipilimumab, low-dose cyclophosphamide and aspirin (RACIN trial). First-strand cDNA relied on TRAV- and TRBV-specific primers spanning alpha and beta chains. TCRs were put through roughly 20 PCR cycles of amplification with Phusion. A constant-region primer and the V-primer adapter served as the primer pair. MiXCR was run by TCRdb on the reads, yielding one entry per CDR3 protein. The sample consists of about 80,000 distinct CDR3 sequences, less than 20% of them appearing once. The sequence derives from a male donor with prostate cancer. Here the sequenced sample was PBMCs, taken after low-dose radiotherapy plus immunotherapy.

CDR3 sequence: CASSYSRLNEQFF. For the CDR3, the DNA is TGTGCCAGCAGTTACTCTCGTTTGAATGAGCAGTTCTTC. The V and J genes are TRBV6-2 or TRBV6-3 and TRBJ2-1; D is unclear. CDR1 and CDR2 from the germline V gene are MNHEY and SVGEGT. The length of the CDR3 is 13 residues. Trimming stripped 0 bases from V and 7 bases from J, with 7 bases between.